These 5 T cell receptor beta chains were sequenced from one sample in a study of CD8+CD57+ T cells in acquired aplastic anemia. It was genomic DNA that served as the template for profiling TCR beta VDJ and CDR3. TCRdb reanalysed the reads using MiXCR and keeps one entry per CDR3 protein. The table lists about 190,000 distinct CDR3 sequences, roughly half of them singletons, with more than 15% in the top ten. Specimen: sorted CD4+, CD8+, or CD8+CD57+ T cells (not recorded which) from PBMCs. The source is a human donor in good health, serving as a control.

This clonotype was observed at least ten times. V usage is TRBV9 and J usage is TRBJ1-2; D ambiguous. The ends were cut back, 1 base at V and 0 bases at J, with 10 bases in the middle. CDR3 size: 15 residues. Germline-derived CDR1 and CDR2 are SGDLS and YYNGEE. CDR3 sequence: CASSVFHSANYGYTF. CDR3 DNA sequence: TGTGCCAGCAGCGTATTTCACAGTGCTAACTATGGCTACACCTTC.

This chain joins TRBV29-1 and TRBJ1-2; TRBD1 aligns across 12 bases. The ends lost 6 bases at V and 9 bases at J; junction bases unmatched: 8. CDR1 is SQVTM, CDR2 ANQGSEA, per germline. The CDR3 has 13 residues. CDR3: CSVGTGGLLSYTF. The CDR3 nucleotides are TGCAGCGTCGGGACAGGGGGCCTTCTTAGCTACACCTTC.

J is TRBJ2-7 and V is TRBV2, with a weak D call TRBD1 (5 bases). Trimming took off 3 bases at V and 2 bases at J, with 11 bases between the two ends. The CDR3 is 14 residues long. Germline V lookup: CDR1 SNHLY, CDR2 FYNNEI. CDR3 in amino acids: CASSEGQAPYEQYF. The CDR3 DNA follows: TGTGCCAGCAGTGAGGGGCAGGCTCCCTACGAGCAGTACTTC.

J is TRBJ1-5 and V is TRBV7-2; 9 bases are a match to TRBD1. The germline V gene has CDR1 SGHTA and CDR2 FQGNSA. The CDR3 consists of 16 residues. V dropped 4 bases and J dropped 4; count of bases not matched to a gene: 8. CDR3: CASSSGQGGRNQPQHF. CDR3 nucleotide sequence: TGTGCCAGCAGCTCGGGACAGGGAGGCCGAAATCAGCCCCAGCATTTT. The whole variable domain, filled in from reference TRBV7-2 and TRBJ1-5, reads GAGVSQSPSNKVTEKGKDVELRCDPISGHTALYWYRQSLGQGLEFLIYFQGNSAPDKSGLPSDRFSAERTGGSVSTLTIQRTQQEDSAVYLCASSSGQGGRNQPQHFGDGTRLSIL.

This clonotype was counted at least ten times. The chain uses TRBV6-6 and TRBJ2-7; D not certain. CDR1 and CDR2 from the germline V gene are MNHNY and SVGAGI (reference sequence). The CDR3 is 13 amino acids. V dropped 2 bases and J dropped 3 bases, with 8 bases sitting between them. The CDR3 sequence: CASSYTARYEQYF. The DNA of the CDR3 is TGTGCCAGCAGTTACACCGCACGCTACGAGCAGTACTTC.